Each of the 27 T cell receptor beta chains below was sequenced from the same sample in a study of HIV-infected patients and healthy controls. Whole blood was used without fractionation, so all unsorted peripheral T cells were included. Reverse transcription used around 540 ng RNA and constant-region primers for alpha and beta. Each of the alpha and beta chains got its own library through chain-specific third strand synthesis with indices. TCRdb called the 5' RACE reads again in MiXCR, with one record for every CDR3 protein. The sample holds 15,000 to 20,000 distinct CDR3 sequences; roughly 8.2% are singletons and the top ten take about 2.6%. The sample consisted of blood. These receptors were obtained from an adult in good health.

This clonotype was recorded many times. This rearrangement joins TRBV6-6 to TRBJ1-1; no clear D. CDR1 MNHNY and CDR2 SVGAGI come from the germline V gene (reference sequence). Between the trimmed V and J ends, which lost 6 bases and 4 bases, there was a span of 6 bases. CDR3 length: 11 residues. Written as DNA, the CDR3 is TGTGCCAGCAGCTTGGGCACTGAAGCTTTCTTT. It specifies CASSLGTEAFF.

By its share, this clonotype is medium-sized (0.01 to 0.1%). This chain joins TRBV2 and TRBJ2-7; D perhaps matches TRBD1 (6 bases). CDR1 SNHLY and CDR2 FYNNEI come from the germline V gene. The V gene lost 3 bases and the J gene lost 0 bases, with 12 bases spanning the gap. The CDR3 sequence is 15 residues long. For the CDR3, the DNA is TGTGCCAGCAGTGAGTCAGGGGCAAGCTCCTACGAGCAGTACTTC. It codes for CASSESGASSYEQYF.

This clonotype was seen at least ten times. The chain uses TRBV28 and TRBJ2-3, with 7 positions matching TRBD2. The ends lost 2 bases at V and 4 bases at J; junction bases unmatched: 6. The CDR3 has 15 amino acids. Germline CDR1 and CDR2: MDHEN and SYDVKM. The chain's CDR3 is CASSLVAGEADTQYF. The CDR3 nucleotides are TGTGCCAGCAGTTTAGTGGCGGGAGAGGCAGATACGCAGTATTTT.

This clonotype was seen at least ten times. The J gene is TRBJ1-5, the V gene TRBV6-5, with 7 bases matching TRBD1. The J segment lost 5 bases and the V segment lost 5 bases, leaving 6 bases of the junction unmatched. The germline gives CDR1 MNHEY, CDR2 SVGAGI. The CDR3 loop spans 14 amino acids. The CDR3 is CASSKRQGHQPQHF. The DNA for the CDR3 is TGTGCCAGCAGTAAACGACAGGGACATCAGCCCCAGCATTTT.

This clonotype came up many times. The rearrangement uses TRBV6-5 and TRBJ2-7, with TRBD1 matching 9 bases. The CDR3 has 14 amino acids. Germline trimming cut 2 bases from V and 5 bases from J; bases unmatched to any gene: 4. Germline lookup yields CDR1 MNHEY and CDR2 SVGAGI. The CDR3 here is CASSYLRDRDEQYF. The CDR3 DNA follows: TGTGCCAGCAGTTACCTTCGGGACAGGGACGAGCAGTACTTC.

As DNA, the CDR3 is TGTGCCAGCAGTTACTCGAGAGATACGCAGTATTTT. Translated: CASSYSRDTQYF. The chain recombines TRBV6-2 or TRBV6-3 with TRBJ2-3; D not certain. The germline V and J ends were trimmed by 0 bases and 5 bases, with 3 bases remaining between them. CDR1 is MNHEY and CDR2 is SVGEGT in the germline V gene. The CDR3 loop spans 12 amino acids.

This clonotype was counted at least ten times. The rearrangement links TRBV29-1 to TRBJ2-3, with TRBD2 matching over 9 bases. The V gene end was trimmed by 0 bases and the J gene end by 4 bases; junction bases not matched to a gene: 5. Germline-derived CDR1 and CDR2 are SQVTM and ANQGSEA. This CDR3 region has 15 residues. For the CDR3, the DNA is TGCAGCGTTGAAGATGGGCGGGGGGGATCAGATACGCAGTATTTT. Amino acids: CSVEDGRGGSDTQYF.

This clonotype was observed many times. The J gene is TRBJ2-7, the V gene TRBV13, with 8 bases fitting TRBD2. There are 14 residues in the CDR3. Germline trimming cut 4 bases from V and 2 bases from J; bases unmatched to any gene: 4. Germline V gene data show CDR1 as PRHDT and CDR2 as FYEKMQ (reference sequence). This CDR3 is CASSSGLGAYEQYF. The CDR3 DNA sequence: TGTGCCAGCAGCTCGGGACTAGGAGCCTACGAGCAGTACTTC.

This clonotype is categorized as medium-sized. This chain joins TRBV19 and TRBJ2-5; no clear D gene. Germline values: CDR1 LNHDA, CDR2 SQIVND (reference sequence). The CDR3 sequence is 15 residues long. V gave up 3 bases and J gave up 2 bases, with 13 bases separating them. The CDR3 DNA sequence: TGTGCCAGTAGTATTCAAGGATACCAACAAGAGACCCAGTACTTC. Protein product: CASSIQGYQQETQYF. The complete variable domain, with remaining parts taken from reference TRBV19 and TRBJ2-5, reads DGGITQSPKYLFRKEGQNVTLSCEQNLNHDAMYWYRQDPGQGLRLIYYSQIVNDFQKGDIAEGYSVSREKKESFPLTVTSAQKNPTAFYLCASSIQGYQQETQYFGPGTRLLVL.

The chain combines TRBV29-1 with TRBJ2-3; D tentatively fits TRBD1 or TRBD2 (6 bases each). Germline V CDR1 and CDR2: SQVTM, ANQGSEA. This CDR3 has 14 amino acids. CDR3 amino acids: CSLSRGEVTDTQYF. The CDR3 DNA sequence: TGCAGTCTCTCGAGGGGGGAGGTCACAGATACGCAGTATTTT.

This clonotype was found many times. CDR3 residues: CASRKQGSGANVLTF. DNA for the CDR3: TGTGCCAGCAGAAAACAGGGCTCTGGGGCCAACGTCCTGACTTTC. The rearrangement uses TRBV12-3 or TRBV12-4 and TRBJ2-6, with a possible D match to TRBD1 (6 bases). The CDR3 extends over 15 amino acids. The V end was cut by 6 bases, the J end by 0 bases, with 9 bases between.

The table lists this clonotype with many counts. The genes are TRBV27 and TRBJ2-5; 11 bases line up with TRBD2. Germline V gene sequence: CDR1 MNHEY, CDR2 SMNVEV (reference sequence). V lost 2 bases, J lost 5 bases, and 10 bases stayed unmatched. The CDR3 consists of 17 residues. This CDR3 reads CASSLLLAGELSETQYF. The DNA for the CDR3 is TGTGCCAGCAGTTTACTACTAGCGGGAGAGTTATCGGAGACCCAGTACTTC.

In this sample, this clonotype turned up many times. V and J are TRBV7-2 and TRBJ2-5; no clear D. CDR1 and CDR2 from the germline V gene are SGHTA and FQGNSA. The CDR3 is 13 residues long. The germline V and J ends were trimmed by 2 bases and 2 bases, with 6 bases remaining between them. The CDR3 DNA reads TGTGCCAGCAGCTTACACAGACAAGAGACCCAGTACTTC. Translated, it gives CASSLHRQETQYF.

By share, this clonotype ranks as medium-sized. The chain is built from TRBV5-5 and TRBJ1-1; no clear D. Germline values: CDR1 SGHKS, CDR2 YYEKEE (reference sequence). The V end lost 8 bases, the J end lost 5 bases, and 19 bases lay between the germline ends. CDR3 length equals 14 residues. In DNA, the CDR3 is TGTGCCAGTGGGGTGACCGGCCCTGGGACTGAAGCTTTCTTT. Its protein is CASGVTGPGTEAFF.

There are many counts of this clonotype. V is TRBV28 and J is TRBJ1-2; the D gene is possibly TRBD1 (6 bases). Trimming cost V 5 bases and J 2 bases, with 18 bases left between them. The CDR3 consists of 16 residues. The V gene's germline CDR1 is MDHEN and CDR2 SYDVKM. Written as DNA, the CDR3 is TGTGCCAGCAGTCCTCTTGGGACAAGGATGAACTATGGCTACACCTTC. This sequence encodes CASSPLGTRMNYGYTF.

This clonotype was detected many times. The chain has TRBV5-6 and TRBJ1-5, with TRBD1 matching over 12 bases. There are 15 residues in the CDR3. Germline CDR1 SGHDT, CDR2 YYEEEE. With V trimmed by 4 bases and J by 6 bases, 5 bases remained unmatched. DNA of the CDR3: TGTGCCAGCAGCCTGGGGACAGGGGGCTTTCAGCCCCAGCATTTT. Translating gives CASSLGTGGFQPQHF.

This clonotype occurred many times. This sequence joins TRBV6-2 or TRBV6-3 and TRBJ2-3; D not resolved. Germline values: CDR1 MNHEY, CDR2 SVGEGT. V lost 2 bases, J lost 4 bases, and 10 bases lay in between. The CDR3 length is 14 residues. The CDR3 bases are TGTGCCAGCAGTTACCACAGCCCTTCAGATACGCAGTATTTT. Encoded protein: CASSYHSPSDTQYF.

In its sample, this clonotype was seen a few times. The chain combines TRBV7-9 with TRBJ2-3; D is perhaps TRBD2 (5 bases). Between the trimmed V and J ends, which lost 5 bases and 4 bases, there was a span of 16 bases. The CDR3 totals 15 residues. Germline CDR1 reads SEHNR; CDR2 reads FQNEAQ (reference sequence). In nucleotides, the CDR3 is TGTGCCAGCAGCAAGGACTTGAGTAGGGCAGATACGCAGTATTTT. Amino acids: CASSKDLSRADTQYF.

Relative to its sample, this clonotype is medium-sized. The gene calls are TRBV7-2 and TRBJ1-1; D is ambiguous. The germline V gene has CDR1 SGHTA and CDR2 FQGNSA. The CDR3 has 15 residues. Trimming pared 1 base from V and 1 base from J, leaving 10 bases between. The CDR3 coding sequence is TGTGCCAGCAGCTTAGGAGCTCCAGGGAACACTGAAGCTTTCTTT. This encodes CASSLGAPGNTEAFF.

This clonotype was recorded many times. This chain links TRBV7-9 with TRBJ1-2, with D possibly matching TRBD1 (6 bases). This CDR3 spans 13 amino acids. V lost 10 bases and J 4 bases, leaving 16 bases between the germline ends. Germline CDR1 is SEHNR and CDR2 is FQNEAQ (reference sequence). CDR3: CATCDSGAYGYTF. As DNA, the CDR3 is TGTGCCACTTGTGATTCAGGGGCCTATGGCTACACCTTC.

With respect to this clonotype: A much larger clone sits a single nucleotide away, making a read error possible. Here the CDR3 omits its conserved ending phenylalanine or tryptophan, so a read error is the likely source. V is TRBV10-2 and J is TRBJ2-5; 8 bases agree with TRBD1. CDR3 size: 16 residues. CDR1 WSHSY and CDR2 SAAADI come from the germline V gene. The V gene end was trimmed by 3 bases and the J gene end by 7 bases; junction bases not matched to a gene: 13. CDR3 loop: CASSDRTGTPQRTQYL. The CDR3 DNA reads as TGCGCCAGCAGTGATCGGACAGGGACCCCCCAACGGACCCAGTACCTC.

The chain is built from TRBV4-3 and TRBJ2-7; possible D gene TRBD2, 6 bases. This CDR3 region has 13 residues. Germline loops: CDR1 LGHNA, CDR2 YSLEER. Deletions cut 4 bases from V and 7 bases from J, with 14 bases between. In nucleotides, the CDR3 is TGCGCCAGCAGCCGGGGACTGCGTAGGGAGCAGTACTTC. This translates into CASSRGLRREQYF.

This clonotype was counted at least ten times. The chain recombines TRBV5-1 with TRBJ2-7, with TRBD1 matching over 10 bases. V shed 4 bases, J shed 2 bases, and the junction held 3 bases outside the gene matches. Looked up from germline, CDR1 is SGHRS and CDR2 is YFSETQ. This CDR3 comprises 14 residues. The DNA of the CDR3 is TGCGCCAGCAGCCCCGGGACAGGGGCCTACGAGCAGTACTTC. It encodes CASSPGTGAYEQYF. Supplemented by reference TRBV5-1 and TRBJ2-7, the full variable domain reads KAGVTQTPRYLIKTRGQQVTLSCSPISGHRSVSWYQQTPGQGLQFLFEYFSETQRNKGNFPGRFSGRQFSNSRSEMNVSTLELGDSALYLCASSPGTGAYEQYFGPGTRLTVT.

This clonotype occurred a few times. V is TRBV12-3 or TRBV12-4 and J is TRBJ1-5; D is unresolved. The CDR3 loop spans 13 amino acids. The V and J ends lost 3 bases and 4 bases respectively, with 7 bases between them. CDR3 nucleotide sequence: TGTGCCAGCAGTTTCTCCCGGAATCAGCCCCAGCATTTT. Its translation is CASSFSRNQPQHF.

This clonotype was picked up many times. The chain uses TRBV18 and TRBJ2-3; 7 bases align to TRBD2. This CDR3 region has 13 residues. Unmatched junction bases numbered 1, after V lost 4 bases and J lost 3 bases. Per germline, CDR1 KGHSH and CDR2 LQKENI. For the CDR3, the DNA is TGTGCCAGCTCACGCGGGGGTACAGATACGCAGTATTTT. It specifies CASSRGGTDTQYF.

At least ten counts were recorded for this clonotype. This chain connects TRBV7-2 to TRBJ2-3, with D perhaps TRBD1 or TRBD2 (5 bases each). Between the trimmed V and J ends, which lost 5 bases and 4 bases, there was a span of 16 bases. The germline gives CDR1 SGHTA, CDR2 FQGNSA. The CDR3 is 15 residues long. CDR3 region: CASSNGALGADTQYF. The CDR3 region has the DNA TGTGCCAGCAGCAACGGGGCCCTCGGGGCAGATACGCAGTATTTT. Looking up the rest from reference TRBV7-2 and TRBJ2-3 gives the full variable domain: GAGVSQSPSNKVTEKGKDVELRCDPISGHTALYWYRQSLGQGLEFLIYFQGNSAPDKSGLPSDRFSAERTGGSVSTLTIQRTQQEDSAVYLCASSNGALGADTQYFGPGTRLTVL.

This clonotype was observed a handful of times. The genes are TRBV25-1 and TRBJ2-3; 7 nucleotides align to TRBD2. The V gene's germline CDR1 is MGHDK and CDR2 SYGVNS. The J segment lost 0 bases and the V segment lost 3 bases, leaving 6 bases of the junction unmatched. The CDR3 is 16 amino acids. The CDR3 here is CASSDPAGPSTDTQYF. CDR3 sequence (DNA): TGTGCCAGCAGTGACCCAGCGGGACCTAGCACAGATACGCAGTATTTT.